This T cell receptor (beta chain) is from a study of T cell responses to AZD1222 COVID-19 vaccine. Study results and limitations: Baseline seropositives among AZD1222 recipients totaled only 5 to 7.

Some clones are missing from TCRdb's copy, which holds only in-frame ones; the method was immunoSEQ multiplex PCR. The repertoire includes some 28,000 clones, around 78% of them detected once, and under 6.5% sits in the top ten. A word on this clone: Antigen: not known.

Trimming pared 10 bases from V and 4 bases from J, leaving 23 bases between. This CDR3 comprises 16 residues. Germline loops: CDR1 SGHVS, CDR2 FNYEAQ. This sequence was found in an adult in good health. The chain employs TRBV7-6 and TRBJ1-3; D might be TRBD1 (5 bases). The sample in question was peripheral blood, obtained on day 0 of AZD1222 vaccination. The CDR3: CATHRSIGGVGNTIYF. The CDR3 nucleotides are TGTGCCACGCACAGGAGCATCGGGGGAGTGGGAAACACCATATATTTT.